Listed below are T cell receptor beta chains from one sample, sequenced in a study of T cells in Graves' hyperthyroidism and ophthalmopathy. TCRdb called the multiplex PCR reads again in MiXCR, with one record for every CDR3 protein. The top ten hold about 31% of the sample, which has more than 500,000 distinct CDR3 sequences, about 16% seen once. The specimen was blood. The receptors shown here come from a woman in her 30s with Graves' ophthalmopathy. CDR3s include the opening cysteine and the closing phenylalanine or tryptophan. D genes are given only for firm matches. Clone size is stated in some rows and not others, as once, few, many or a class when expanded.

cdr3_nt cdr3_aa d_call clone_size j_call v_call
TGTGCCTGGATTCGAGCCACCCACTCCTACAATGAGCAGTTCTTC CAWIRATHSYNEQFF . many TRBJ2-1 TRBV30
TGTGCCAGCAATATAGCGGGAGGGGGGGGAGATACGCAGTATTTT CASNIAGGGGDTQYF TRBD2 few TRBJ2-3 TRBV5-4
TGTGCCTGGAGTACAGACGGGATCTACGAGCAGTACTTC CAWSTDGIYEQYF . . TRBJ2-7 TRBV30
TGTGCCTGGAGAAGGACAGTGAACACTGAAGCTTTCTTT CAWRRTVNTEAFF . many TRBJ1-1 TRBV30
TGTGCCAGCAGTTTAGTTTTGCCGGGGAGCTATGGCTACACCTTC CASSLVLPGSYGYTF . many TRBJ1-2 TRBV28
TGTGCCAGCAGCGCGGGAGGCATTCAGTACTTC CASSAGGIQYF TRBD2 . TRBJ2-4 TRBV7-8
TGCGCCAGCAGCTTAACTAGCGGAGACAATGAGCAGTTCTTC CASSLTSGDNEQFF TRBD2 many TRBJ2-1 TRBV5-1
TGTGCCAGCAGTTTCCCTGGCAGGGGGCAGTCCTATAATTCACCCCTCCACTTT CASSFPGRGQSYNSPLHF TRBD1 many TRBJ1-6 TRBV28
TGTGCCAGTAAGTCAGGAGGATTTAACTATGGCTACACCTTC CASKSGGFNYGYTF . many TRBJ1-2 TRBV19
TGTGCCAGCAGCACAAACGGGTTGGGGGAAAAACTGTTTTTT CASSTNGLGEKLFF . few TRBJ1-4 TRBV13
TGTGCCAGCAGCCGGGCGGGGCTGAATGAGCAGTTCTTC CASSRAGLNEQFF . many TRBJ2-1 TRBV3-1
TGTGCCAGTACCGATAAAGGACTAGCGGCAAGCACAGATACGCAGTATTTT CASTDKGLAASTDTQYF TRBD2 few TRBJ2-3 TRBV19
TGTGCCAGCAGCTTACACAGGGATTTCGGCTACACCTTC CASSLHRDFGYTF . few TRBJ1-2 TRBV11-2
TGTGCCAGCAGCCAATACAGCTCTCAGCCCCAGCATTTT CASSQYSSQPQHF . . TRBJ1-5 TRBV3-1
TGTGCCAGCAGTGATTGGGGGTCGGGCGGAAAACTGTTTTTT CASSDWGSGGKLFF . few TRBJ1-4 TRBV25-1
TGTGCCAGCAGCCCATACGCGGGGGCTCAAGAGACCCAGTACTTC CASSPYAGAQETQYF . . TRBJ2-5 TRBV7-9
TGCAGTGCTGCACGGGGATCAACTAATGAAAAACTGTTTTTT CSAARGSTNEKLFF . many TRBJ1-4 TRBV20-1
TGCAGTGCTAGAGACCTGGTTGGGAGACTAGCCAGGTACGAGCAGTACTTC CSARDLVGRLARYEQYF TRBD2 . TRBJ2-7 TRBV20-1
TGTGCCAGCAGCTCCGGCCGGCTAGCGGGCTACGAGCAGTACTTC CASSSGRLAGYEQYF TRBD2 . TRBJ2-7 TRBV7-9
TGTGCCAGCAGTTTAAGGCTTCCCCCTAGCACAGATACGCAGTATTTT CASSLRLPPSTDTQYF . few TRBJ2-3 TRBV27
TGTGCCATCAGTGGGGGAGACGAGCAGTACTTC CAISGGDEQYF . few TRBJ2-7 TRBV10-3
TGCAGTGCTGAGACGTTAGACCTGAACACTGAAGCTTTCTTT CSAETLDLNTEAFF . . TRBJ1-1 TRBV20-1
TGCGCCAGCAGCCAGACACGGCCCCGGGGAACGCAGTATTTT CASSQTRPRGTQYF . . TRBJ2-3 TRBV4-1
TGTGCCAGCAGAACAGGGGCCACCGGGGAGCTGTTTTTT CASRTGATGELFF TRBD1 few TRBJ2-2 TRBV12-3/TRBV12-4
TGCAGCGTTGAGGTGGCAGTCGAGCAGTACTTC CSVEVAVEQYF . many TRBJ2-7 TRBV29-1
TGCAGTGCTATGGCCGGGGTCTCCTACGAGCAGTACTTC CSAMAGVSYEQYF . few TRBJ2-7 TRBV20-1
TGTGCCAGCAGTCGAGCAAGGAATATCGGGGAGCTGTTTTTT CASSRARNIGELFF . many TRBJ2-2 TRBV28
TGTGCCAGCAGCATCAGGAACACCGGGGAGCTGTTTTTT CASSIRNTGELFF . many TRBJ2-2 TRBV7-2
TGTGCCAGCAGTTTCGCGGGGTATGAGCAGTTCTTC CASSFAGYEQFF . . TRBJ2-1 TRBV28
TGTGCCAGTAGTGGGACTAGCGGGAGCCCCTACAATGAGCAGTTCTTC CASSGTSGSPYNEQFF TRBD2 few TRBJ2-1 TRBV19
TGTGCCAGCGGCCGTAGGGGGACGAACACCGGGGAGCTGTTTTTT CASGRRGTNTGELFF . . TRBJ2-2 TRBV27
TGTGCCATCAGTGAGTCCGAGGGCAATTCACCCCTCCACTTT CAISESEGNSPLHF . . TRBJ1-6 TRBV10-3
TGTGCCAGCAGCCCCGCCGGGACAGGGATGTCCGGCACTGAAGCTTTCTTT CASSPAGTGMSGTEAFF TRBD1 few TRBJ1-1 TRBV7-2
TGTGCCAGCAGCCAAAATCAGGGGGATGAAAAACTGTTTTTT CASSQNQGDEKLFF TRBD1 few TRBJ1-4 TRBV12-3/TRBV12-4
TGTGCCAGCAGCCCCCCCGGGGGGGGGAGCACAGATACGCAGTATTTT CASSPPGGGSTDTQYF TRBD2 many TRBJ2-3 TRBV7-8
TGTGCCAGCAGCCCTGGACAGGCTGGAGCTTTCTTT CASSPGQAGAFF TRBD1 . TRBJ1-1 TRBV28
TGTGCCAGCAGTGAGCCGGGACATGATTACGAGCAGTACTTC CASSEPGHDYEQYF . many TRBJ2-7 TRBV2
TGTGCCAGCTCACCCGACAGGCAAAAGCACGAGACCCAGTACTTC CASSPDRQKHETQYF . many TRBJ2-5 TRBV18
TGTGCCAGCAGCGTCTCCGGGGCCAGTAATGAAAAACTGTTTTTT CASSVSGASNEKLFF . . TRBJ1-4 TRBV9
TGTGCCAGCAGACACAGTTGGGGGGCCGTCACAGATACGCAGTATTTT CASRHSWGAVTDTQYF . few TRBJ2-3 TRBV27
TGTGCCAGCAGTCCCCAGGGTGGTATCGGGGAGCAGTACTTC CASSPQGGIGEQYF . . TRBJ2-7 TRBV7-2
TGTGCCAGCAGTAAACCCCGAGGGAGGGCCCTTGAGCAGTTCTTC CASSKPRGRALEQFF TRBD2 . TRBJ2-1 TRBV28
TGCAGTGCTAGTGCGGGACTAGCGGGCAGATCCTACAATGAGCAGTTCTTC CSASAGLAGRSYNEQFF TRBD2 few TRBJ2-1 TRBV20-1
TGTGCCAGCACCCCGATGGGAAAACGGGGCACTGAAGCTTTCTTT CASTPMGKRGTEAFF . . TRBJ1-1 TRBV5-6
TGTGCCAGCAGCTCGGGCGCCCAACCGCGGAGGTACAATGAGCAGTTCTTC CASSSGAQPRRYNEQFF . many TRBJ2-1 TRBV7-3
TGTGCCAGCAGCTTGGGGCACTACACCGAGCAGTACTTC CASSLGHYTEQYF . many TRBJ2-7 TRBV7-2
TGTGCCAGCTCACCCGGACAGGGTACCAACTATGGCTACACCTTC CASSPGQGTNYGYTF TRBD1 . TRBJ1-2 TRBV18
TGTGCCAGCAGCTTGGGACTTACTGAATTGGGGAATTCACCCCTCCACTTT CASSLGLTELGNSPLHF . . TRBJ1-6 TRBV5-4
TGCGCCAGCGCCCCAGACAGTCACAATCAGCCCCAGCATTTT CASAPDSHNQPQHF . many TRBJ1-5 TRBV5-1
TGTGCCAGCAGTTTATATCTAGCGGGAGCAACGTACAATGAGCAGTTCTTC CASSLYLAGATYNEQFF TRBD2 many TRBJ2-1 TRBV27
TGCGCCAGCAGCTTGAGTAGCGGCGAGCAGTACTTC CASSLSSGEQYF . many TRBJ2-7 TRBV5-1
TGTGCCAGCAGCCAAGATCGGAGATGGACAGACAACACTGAAGCTTTCTTT CASSQDRRWTDNTEAFF . . TRBJ1-1 TRBV4-2
TGTGCCTGGGGACGGACAGGGGGGTCACCCCTCCACTTT CAWGRTGGSPLHF TRBD1 many TRBJ1-6 TRBV30
TGCAGTGCTAGAGATCCCTCAGGGCTACAAGAGACCCAGTACTTC CSARDPSGLQETQYF . few TRBJ2-5 TRBV20-1
TGCGCCAGCAGCCAGAGATTGGACCTCTATGGCTACACCTTC CASSQRLDLYGYTF . . TRBJ1-2 TRBV7-2
TGTGCCAGCAGGAGCTCACTGTACTACGAGCAGTACTTC CASRSSLYYEQYF . . TRBJ2-7 TRBV6-1
TGTGCCAGCAGCGCGCACGACGGGTCCCTCTCCTACGAGCAGTACTTC CASSAHDGSLSYEQYF . . TRBJ2-7 TRBV5-1
TGTGCCTGGAGTGCATCACTAGGACAGGGCGATGGCTACACCTTC CAWSASLGQGDGYTF TRBD1 . TRBJ1-2 TRBV30